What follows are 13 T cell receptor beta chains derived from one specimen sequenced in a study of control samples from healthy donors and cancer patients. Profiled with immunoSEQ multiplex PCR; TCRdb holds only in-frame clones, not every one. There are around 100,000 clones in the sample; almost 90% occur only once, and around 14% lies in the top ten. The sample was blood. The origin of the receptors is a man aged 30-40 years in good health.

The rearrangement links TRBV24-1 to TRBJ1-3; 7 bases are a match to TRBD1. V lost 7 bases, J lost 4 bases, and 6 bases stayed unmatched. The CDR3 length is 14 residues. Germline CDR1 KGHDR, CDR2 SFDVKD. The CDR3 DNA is TGTGCCACCAGCACCACAGGGGCCGGAAACACCATATATTTT. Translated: CATSTTGAGNTIYF.

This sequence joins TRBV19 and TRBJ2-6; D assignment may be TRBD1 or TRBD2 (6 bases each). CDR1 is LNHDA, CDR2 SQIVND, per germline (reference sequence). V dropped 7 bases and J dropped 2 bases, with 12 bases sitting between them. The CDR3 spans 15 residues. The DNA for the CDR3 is TGTGCCAGTACCCGAGGGGGGACTGGGGCCAACGTCCTGACTTTC. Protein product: CASTRGGTGANVLTF.

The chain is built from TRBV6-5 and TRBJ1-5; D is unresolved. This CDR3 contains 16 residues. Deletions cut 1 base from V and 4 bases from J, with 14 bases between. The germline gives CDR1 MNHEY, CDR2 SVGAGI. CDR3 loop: CASSYFGIGENQPQHF. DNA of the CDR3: TGTGCCAGCAGTTACTTCGGGATAGGCGAGAATCAGCCCCAGCATTTT.

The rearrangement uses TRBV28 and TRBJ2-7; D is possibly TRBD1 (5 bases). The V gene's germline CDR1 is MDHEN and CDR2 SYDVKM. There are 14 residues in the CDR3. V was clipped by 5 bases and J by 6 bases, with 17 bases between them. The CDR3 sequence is CASSPRGNPGEQYF. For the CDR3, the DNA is TGTGCCAGCAGTCCAAGGGGTAATCCGGGCGAGCAGTACTTC.

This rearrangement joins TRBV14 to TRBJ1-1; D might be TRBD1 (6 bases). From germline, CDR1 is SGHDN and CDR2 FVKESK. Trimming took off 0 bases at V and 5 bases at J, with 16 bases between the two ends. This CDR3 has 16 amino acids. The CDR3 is CASSQDQGWEHTEAFF. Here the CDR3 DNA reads TGTGCCAGCAGCCAAGATCAGGGGTGGGAACATACTGAAGCTTTCTTT.

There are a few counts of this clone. The CDR3 loop reads CASSKAPDNSPLHF. CDR3 in DNA: TGTGCCAGCAGCAAAGCTCCAGACAATTCACCCCTCCACTTT. This chain joins TRBV21-1 and TRBJ1-6. TRBV21-1 is a pseudogene locus. The CDR3 is 14 residues long.

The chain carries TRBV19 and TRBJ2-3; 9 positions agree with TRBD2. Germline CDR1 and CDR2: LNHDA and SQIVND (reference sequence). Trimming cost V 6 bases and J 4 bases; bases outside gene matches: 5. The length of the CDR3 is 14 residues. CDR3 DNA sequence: TGTGCCAGTAGATTGCGGGAGGGCGCAGATACGCAGTATTTT. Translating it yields CASRLREGADTQYF.

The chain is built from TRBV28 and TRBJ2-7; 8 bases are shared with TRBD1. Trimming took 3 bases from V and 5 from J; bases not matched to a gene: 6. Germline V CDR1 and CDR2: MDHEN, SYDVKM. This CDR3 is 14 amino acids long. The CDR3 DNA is TGTGCCAGCAGTTTGGTTCAGGGGGCCCACGAGCAGTACTTC. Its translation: CASSLVQGAHEQYF.

CDR3 loop: CASSQREGVDEQFF. In nucleotides, the CDR3 is TGTGCCAGCAGCCAGCGGGAGGGCGTAGATGAGCAGTTCTTC. The chain joins TRBV6-5 to TRBJ2-1; 10 bases map to TRBD2. The CDR3 totals 14 residues. From germline, CDR1 is MNHEY and CDR2 SVGAGI. Losses at the gene ends were 6 bases for V and 8 bases for J; bases not matched to a gene: 7.

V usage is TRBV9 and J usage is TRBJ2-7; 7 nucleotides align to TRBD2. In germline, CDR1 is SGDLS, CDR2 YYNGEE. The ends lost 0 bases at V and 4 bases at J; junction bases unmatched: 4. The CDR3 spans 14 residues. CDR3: CASSVESGKYEQYF. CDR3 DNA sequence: TGTGCCAGCAGCGTAGAAAGCGGGAAGTACGAGCAGTACTTC.

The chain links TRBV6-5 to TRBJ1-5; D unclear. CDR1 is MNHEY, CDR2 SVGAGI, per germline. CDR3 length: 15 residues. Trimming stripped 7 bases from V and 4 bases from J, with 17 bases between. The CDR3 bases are TGTGCCAGCACTCCATGGGAGACTGAGAATCAGCCCCAGCATTTT. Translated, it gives CASTPWETENQPQHF.

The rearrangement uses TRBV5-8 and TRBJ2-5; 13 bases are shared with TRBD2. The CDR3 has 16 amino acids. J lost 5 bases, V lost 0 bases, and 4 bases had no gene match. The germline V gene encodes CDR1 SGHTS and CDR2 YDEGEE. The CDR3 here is CASSLVGLAGVETQYF. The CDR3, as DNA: TGTGCCAGCAGCTTGGTAGGACTAGCGGGAGTGGAGACCCAGTACTTC.

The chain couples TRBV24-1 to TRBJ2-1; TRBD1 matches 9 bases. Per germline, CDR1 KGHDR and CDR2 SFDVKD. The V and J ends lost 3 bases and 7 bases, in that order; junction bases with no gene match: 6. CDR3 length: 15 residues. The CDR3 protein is CATSDPGQGWNEQFF. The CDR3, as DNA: TGTGCCACCAGTGATCCCGGACAGGGGTGGAATGAGCAGTTCTTC.